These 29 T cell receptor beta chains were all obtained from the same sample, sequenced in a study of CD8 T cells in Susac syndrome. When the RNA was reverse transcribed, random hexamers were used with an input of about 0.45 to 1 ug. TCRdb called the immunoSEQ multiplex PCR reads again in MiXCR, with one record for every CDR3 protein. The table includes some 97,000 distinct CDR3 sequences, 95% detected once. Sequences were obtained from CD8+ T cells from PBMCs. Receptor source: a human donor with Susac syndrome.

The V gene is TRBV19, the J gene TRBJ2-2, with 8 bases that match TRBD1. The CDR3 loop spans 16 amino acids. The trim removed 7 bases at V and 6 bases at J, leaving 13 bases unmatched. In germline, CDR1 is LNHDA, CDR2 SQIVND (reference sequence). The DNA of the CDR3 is TGTGCCAGTACGAATTTCGGGGACAGGTGGTCCGGGGAGCTGTTTTTT. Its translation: CASTNFGDRWSGELFF. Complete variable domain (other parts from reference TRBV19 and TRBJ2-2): DGGITQSPKYLFRKEGQNVTLSCEQNLNHDAMYWYRQDPGQGLRLIYYSQIVNDFQKGDIAEGYSVSREKKESFPLTVTSAQKNPTAFYLCASTNFGDRWSGELFFGEGSRLTVL.

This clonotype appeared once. CDR3: CASSSRTVPNTEAFF. The CDR3 nucleotides are TGTGCCAGCAGTTCCCGGACAGTTCCGAACACTGAAGCTTTCTTT. The chain carries TRBV27 and TRBJ1-1; perhaps TRBD1 as D (6 bases). Germline CDR1 is MNHEY and CDR2 is SMNVEV (reference sequence). Trimming took 4 bases from V and 1 from J, leaving 13 bases between them. CDR3 length equals 15 residues.

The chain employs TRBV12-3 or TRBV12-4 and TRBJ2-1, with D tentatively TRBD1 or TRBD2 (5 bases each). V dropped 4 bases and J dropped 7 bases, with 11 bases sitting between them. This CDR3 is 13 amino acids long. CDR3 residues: CASSYAGGNEQFF. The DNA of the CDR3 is TGTGCCAGCAGTTATGCTGGGGGAAATGAGCAGTTCTTC.

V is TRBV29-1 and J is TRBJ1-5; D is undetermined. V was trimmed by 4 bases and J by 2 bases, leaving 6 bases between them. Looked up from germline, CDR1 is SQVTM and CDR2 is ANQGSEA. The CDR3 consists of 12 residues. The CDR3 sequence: CSVVLGNQPQHF. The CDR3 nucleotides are TGCAGCGTTGTCCTGGGCAATCAGCCCCAGCATTTT.

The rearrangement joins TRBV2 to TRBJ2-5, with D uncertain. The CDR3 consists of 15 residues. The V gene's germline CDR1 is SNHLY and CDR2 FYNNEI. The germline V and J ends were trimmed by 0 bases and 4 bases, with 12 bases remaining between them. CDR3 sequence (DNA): TGTGCCAGCAGTGAAGCATCCACTTTCGTAGAGACCCAGTACTTC. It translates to CASSEASTFVETQYF.

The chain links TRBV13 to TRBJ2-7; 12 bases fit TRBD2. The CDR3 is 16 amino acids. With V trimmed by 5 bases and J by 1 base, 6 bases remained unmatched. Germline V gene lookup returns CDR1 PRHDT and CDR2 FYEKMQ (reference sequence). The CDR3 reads CASSHGLAGKSYEQYF. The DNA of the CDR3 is TGTGCCAGCAGCCACGGACTAGCGGGGAAGTCCTACGAGCAGTACTTC.

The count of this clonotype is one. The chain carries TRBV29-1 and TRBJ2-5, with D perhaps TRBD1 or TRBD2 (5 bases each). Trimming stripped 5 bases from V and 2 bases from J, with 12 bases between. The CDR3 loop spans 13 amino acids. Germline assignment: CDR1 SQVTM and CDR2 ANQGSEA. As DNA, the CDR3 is TGCAGCGTTCCGGGACGGGTTCAAGAGACCCAGTACTTC. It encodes CSVPGRVQETQYF.

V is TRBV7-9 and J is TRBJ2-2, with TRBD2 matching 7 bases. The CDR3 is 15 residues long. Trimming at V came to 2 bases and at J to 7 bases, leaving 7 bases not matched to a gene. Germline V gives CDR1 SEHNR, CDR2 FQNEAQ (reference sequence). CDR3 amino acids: CASSLILANHGELFF. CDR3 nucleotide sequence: TGTGCCAGCAGCTTAATACTAGCGAATCACGGGGAGCTGTTTTTT.

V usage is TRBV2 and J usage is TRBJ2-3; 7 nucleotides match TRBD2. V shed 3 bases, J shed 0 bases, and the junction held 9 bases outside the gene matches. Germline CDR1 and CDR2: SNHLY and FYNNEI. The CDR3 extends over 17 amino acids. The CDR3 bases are TGTGCCAGCAGTGACCCCCCAGCGGGGTCCAGCACAGATACGCAGTATTTT. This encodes CASSDPPAGSSTDTQYF.

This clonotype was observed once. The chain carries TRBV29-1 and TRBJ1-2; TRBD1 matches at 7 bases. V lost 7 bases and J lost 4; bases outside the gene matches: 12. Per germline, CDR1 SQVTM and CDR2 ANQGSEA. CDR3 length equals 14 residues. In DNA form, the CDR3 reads TGCAGCGCTCCTCAGGGGGGGGAACCCTATGGCTACACCTTC. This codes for CSAPQGGEPYGYTF.

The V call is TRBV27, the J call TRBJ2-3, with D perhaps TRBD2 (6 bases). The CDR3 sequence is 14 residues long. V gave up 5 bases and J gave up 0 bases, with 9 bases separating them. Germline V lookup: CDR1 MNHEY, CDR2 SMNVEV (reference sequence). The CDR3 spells CASSPRGSTDTQYF. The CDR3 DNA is TGTGCCAGCAGTCCCCGGGGGAGCACAGATACGCAGTATTTT.

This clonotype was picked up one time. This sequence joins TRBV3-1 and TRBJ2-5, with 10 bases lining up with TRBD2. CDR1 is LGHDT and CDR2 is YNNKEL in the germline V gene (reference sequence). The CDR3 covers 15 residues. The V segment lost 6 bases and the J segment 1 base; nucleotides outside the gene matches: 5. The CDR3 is CASSIAGGRQETQYF. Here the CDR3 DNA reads TGTGCCAGCAGTATAGCGGGGGGCCGCCAAGAGACCCAGTACTTC.

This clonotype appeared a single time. CDR3 residues: CASSFPAEREQYF. The CDR3 DNA follows: TGTGCCAGCAGCTTCCCGGCAGAGCGCGAGCAGTACTTC. The V call is TRBV7-9, the J call TRBJ2-7; D unresolved. This CDR3 is built from 13 residues. Trimming shortened V by 3 bases and J by 6 bases, and 12 bases separated the two germline ends. Germline V gene data show CDR1 as SEHNR and CDR2 as FQNEAQ (reference sequence).

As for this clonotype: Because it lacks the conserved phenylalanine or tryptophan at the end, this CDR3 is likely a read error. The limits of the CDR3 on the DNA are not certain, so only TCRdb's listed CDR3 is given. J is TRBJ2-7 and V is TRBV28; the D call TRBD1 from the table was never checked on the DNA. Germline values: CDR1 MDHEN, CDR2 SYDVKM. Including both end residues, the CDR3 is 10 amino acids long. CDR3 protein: CASPSGAGSI.

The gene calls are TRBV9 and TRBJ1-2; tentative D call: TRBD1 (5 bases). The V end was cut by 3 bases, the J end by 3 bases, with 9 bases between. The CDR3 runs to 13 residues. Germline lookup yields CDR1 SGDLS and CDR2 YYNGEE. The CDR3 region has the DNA TGTGCCAGCAGCGCGACAGCAGACTATGGCTACACCTTC. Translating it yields CASSATADYGYTF.

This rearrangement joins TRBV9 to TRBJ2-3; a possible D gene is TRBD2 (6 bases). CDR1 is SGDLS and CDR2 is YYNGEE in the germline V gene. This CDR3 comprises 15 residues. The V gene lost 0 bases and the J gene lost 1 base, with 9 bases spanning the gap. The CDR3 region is CASSVAGGGTDTQYF. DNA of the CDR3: TGTGCCAGCAGCGTAGCCGGGGGTGGCACAGATACGCAGTATTTT.

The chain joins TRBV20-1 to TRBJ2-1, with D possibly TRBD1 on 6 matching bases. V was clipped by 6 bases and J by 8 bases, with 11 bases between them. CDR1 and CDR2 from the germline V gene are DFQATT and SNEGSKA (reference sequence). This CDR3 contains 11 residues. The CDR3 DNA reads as TGCAGTGCCGACAGGAGCGATGAGCAGTTCTTC. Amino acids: CSADRSDEQFF.

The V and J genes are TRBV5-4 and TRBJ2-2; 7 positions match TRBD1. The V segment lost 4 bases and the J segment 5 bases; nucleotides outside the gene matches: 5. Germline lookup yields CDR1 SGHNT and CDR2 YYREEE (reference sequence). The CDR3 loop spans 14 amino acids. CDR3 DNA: TGTGCCAGCAGCCTGAAGGGGGCGACCGGGGAGCTGTTTTTT. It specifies CASSLKGATGELFF. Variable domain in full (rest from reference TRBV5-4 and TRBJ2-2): ETGVTQSPTHLIKTRGQQVTLRCSSQSGHNTVSWYQQALGQGPQFIFQYYREEENGRGNFPPRFSGLQFPNYSSELNVNALELDDSALYLCASSLKGATGELFFGEGSRLTVL.

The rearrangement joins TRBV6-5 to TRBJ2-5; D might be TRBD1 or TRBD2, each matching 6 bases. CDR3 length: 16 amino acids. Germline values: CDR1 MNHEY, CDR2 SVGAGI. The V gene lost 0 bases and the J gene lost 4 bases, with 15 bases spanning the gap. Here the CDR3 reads CASSYSEGEEGETQYF. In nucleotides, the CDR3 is TGTGCCAGCAGTTACTCGGAGGGGGAAGAGGGAGAGACCCAGTACTTC.

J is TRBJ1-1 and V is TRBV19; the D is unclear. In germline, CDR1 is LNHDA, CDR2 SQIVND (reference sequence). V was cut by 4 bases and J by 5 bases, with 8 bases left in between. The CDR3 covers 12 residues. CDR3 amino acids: CASSKISTEAFF. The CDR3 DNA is TGTGCCAGTAGTAAGATCTCGACTGAAGCTTTCTTT.

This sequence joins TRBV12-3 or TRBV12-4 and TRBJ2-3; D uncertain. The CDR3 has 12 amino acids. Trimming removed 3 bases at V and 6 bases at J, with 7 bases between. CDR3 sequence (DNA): TGTGCCAGCAGTTTCCACTCGGATACGCAGTATTTT. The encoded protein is CASSFHSDTQYF.

CDR3 coding DNA: TGTGCCTCCAACAGGGCCCAAGAGACCCAGTACTTC. This encodes CASNRAQETQYF. The rearrangement joins TRBV12-3 or TRBV12-4 to TRBJ2-5, with D possibly matching TRBD1 (6 bases). V shed 11 bases and J shed 1 base, with 11 bases lying between them. The CDR3 is 12 residues long.

The DNA of the CDR3 is TGTGCCAGCAGCGTAGGCCAGGGGCACAACTATGGCTACACCTTC. It is translated as CASSVGQGHNYGYTF. The chain joins TRBV9 to TRBJ1-2; possibly TRBD1 for D (6 bases). The V end lost 0 bases, the J end lost 2 bases, and 11 bases lay between the germline ends. Per the germline V gene, CDR1 is SGDLS and CDR2 is YYNGEE. The CDR3 has 15 residues.

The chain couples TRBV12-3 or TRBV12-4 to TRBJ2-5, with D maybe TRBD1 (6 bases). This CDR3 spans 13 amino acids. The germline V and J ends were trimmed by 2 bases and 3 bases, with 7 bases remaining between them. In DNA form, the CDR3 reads TGTGCCAGCAGTTTAAAGGGGGAAGAGACCCAGTACTTC. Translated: CASSLKGEETQYF.

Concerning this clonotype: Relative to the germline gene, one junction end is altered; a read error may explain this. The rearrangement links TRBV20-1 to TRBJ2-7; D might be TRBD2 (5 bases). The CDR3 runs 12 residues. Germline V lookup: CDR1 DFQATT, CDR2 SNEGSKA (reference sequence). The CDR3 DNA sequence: TGCAGTGCAAGAGTCGGGGAATACGAGCAGTACTTC. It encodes CSARVGEYEQYF.

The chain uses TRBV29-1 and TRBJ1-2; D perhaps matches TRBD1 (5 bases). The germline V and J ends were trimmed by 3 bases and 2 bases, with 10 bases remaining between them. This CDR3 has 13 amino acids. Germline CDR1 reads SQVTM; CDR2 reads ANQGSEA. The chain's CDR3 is CSVEGPMNYGYTF. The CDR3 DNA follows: TGCAGCGTTGAGGGACCGATGAACTATGGCTACACCTTC. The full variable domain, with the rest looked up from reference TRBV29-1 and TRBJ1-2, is SAVISQKPSRDICQRGTSLTIQCQVDSQVTMMFWYRQQPGQSLTLIATANQGSEATYESGFVIDKFPISRPNLTFSTLTVSNMSPEDSSIYLCSVEGPMNYGYTFGSGTRLTVV.

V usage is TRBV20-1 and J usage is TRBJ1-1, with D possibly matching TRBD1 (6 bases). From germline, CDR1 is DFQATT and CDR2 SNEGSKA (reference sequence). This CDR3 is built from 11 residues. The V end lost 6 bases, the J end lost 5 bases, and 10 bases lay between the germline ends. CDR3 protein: CSAKGVTEAFF. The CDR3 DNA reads TGCAGTGCCAAGGGGGTAACTGAAGCTTTCTTT.

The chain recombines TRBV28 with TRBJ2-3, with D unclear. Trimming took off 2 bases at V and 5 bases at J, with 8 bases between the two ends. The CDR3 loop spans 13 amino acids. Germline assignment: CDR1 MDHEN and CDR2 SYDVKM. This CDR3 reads CASSLGPRDTQYF. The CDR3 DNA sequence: TGTGCCAGCAGTTTAGGGCCCCGAGATACGCAGTATTTT.

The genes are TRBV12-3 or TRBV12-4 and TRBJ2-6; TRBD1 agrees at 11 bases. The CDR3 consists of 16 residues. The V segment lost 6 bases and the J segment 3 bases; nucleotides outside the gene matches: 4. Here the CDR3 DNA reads TGTGCCAGCAGCCGGGACAGGGGGATTGGGGCCAACGTCCTGACTTTC. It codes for CASSRDRGIGANVLTF.